Listed below are T cell receptor beta chains from one sample, sequenced in a study of tumor and adjacent non-tumor tissue in lung cancer. TCRdb processed the multiplex PCR reads anew with MiXCR; each CDR3 protein has one entry. The profile shows fewer than 85,000 distinct CDR3 sequences, 60% to 75% of them singletons. The sample taken for sequencing was lung tumor tissue. All receptors derive from a man aged 55 to 70 with non-small cell lung cancer. CDR3s include the opening cysteine and the closing phenylalanine or tryptophan.

v_call: TRBV15
cdr3_aa: CATSRLLTGELIF

v_call: TRBV5-1
cdr3_aa: CASTLQAQGGHTDTQYF

v_call: TRBV11-1
cdr3_aa: CAIILARLAETQYF

v_call: TRBV12-3/TRBV12-4
cdr3_aa: CARSWGQGAKEQYF

v_call: TRBV30
cdr3_aa: CASSSGEYTDTQYF

v_call: TRBV20-1
cdr3_aa: CSARDRGFGNSLLHF

v_call: TRBV6-6
cdr3_aa: CARSLTGNTEAFF

v_call: TRBV6-2/TRBV6-3
cdr3_aa: CASSARDMGLVAKNIQYF

v_call: TRBV29-1
cdr3_aa: CSVEDSTSRNYGQYF

v_call: TRBV20-1
cdr3_aa: CSDLTWRSHNEQSF

v_call: TRBV6-2/TRBV6-3
cdr3_aa: CTSSYDWPDKLYNEQLF

v_call: TRBV6-1
cdr3_aa: CASTPAPGTGVGVQFF

v_call: TRBV20-1
cdr3_aa: CIAPGSSGLSFTGELFF

v_call: TRBV10-3
cdr3_aa: CVISEKGQGVTDTQYF

v_call: TRBV2
cdr3_aa: CASSYTTGGSGNTIYF

v_call: TRBV5-1
cdr3_aa: CASSLSDGGDNEQFF

v_call: TRBV10-2
cdr3_aa: CARKSGQATEKQYF

v_call: TRBV6-7
cdr3_aa: CASRYTSGRAEDTQYF

v_call: TRBV5-1
cdr3_aa: CVSHSGRDSGELFF

v_call: TRBV7-9
cdr3_aa: CASSLGTSGRARQYF

v_call: TRBV30
cdr3_aa: CAWNRGGVYSNQPQHF

v_call: TRBV20-1
cdr3_aa: CSAQRGRSYNEQFF

v_call: TRBV11-3
cdr3_aa: CVSSLAPDSQETQYF

v_call: TRBV20-1
cdr3_aa: CSDRDSGGSQLHPQHF

v_call: TRBV2
cdr3_aa: CASSPSGQAGVNEQFF

v_call: TRBV5-1
cdr3_aa: CASSLSGDETQYF

v_call: TRBV14
cdr3_aa: CASSQACGSGNEQFF

v_call: TRBV14
cdr3_aa: CVSSQEYRKDTQYF

v_call: TRBV11-3
cdr3_aa: CACSSGLADNTDTQYF

v_call: TRBV12-3/TRBV12-4
cdr3_aa: CDSSPGLTRQFF

v_call: TRBV6-5
cdr3_aa: CASSRAAFSCEHYF

v_call: TRBV10-3
cdr3_aa: CAISDFSGNSYERYF

v_call: TRBV20-1
cdr3_aa: CSPILVTGKYEQYF

v_call: TRBV28
cdr3_aa: CASSLPDRPSGELFF

v_call: TRBV20-1
cdr3_aa: CSARSGAGHQETQCF

v_call: TRBV6-1
cdr3_aa: CASSGGGGTTNTGELFF

v_call: TRBV6-5
cdr3_aa: CASSYKAGGEQFF

v_call: TRBV6-5
cdr3_aa: CASNNIGLIRAPTYGYTF

v_call: TRBV29-1
cdr3_aa: CSVAPEGSHYGYTF

v_call: TRBV20-1
cdr3_aa: CSAALAGGPETGELFF

v_call: TRBV20-1
cdr3_aa: CSARDHASQLGQGLGKPLNF